One sample yielded the 31 T cell receptor beta chains listed below, sequenced in a study of control samples from healthy donors and cancer patients. Profiling relied on immunoSEQ multiplex PCR, and the TCRdb table lists in-frame clones only, not all of them. The sample lists some 110,000 clones, over 90% seen once, with 2% to 3% in the top ten. The source material was blood. These receptors were obtained from a man aged 25 to 40 in good health.

The rearrangement links TRBV7-9 to TRBJ1-2; unclear D gene. The CDR3 is made up of 11 amino acids. Trimming shortened V by 9 bases and J by 2 bases, and 7 bases separated the two germline ends. Germline CDR1 is SEHNR and CDR2 is FQNEAQ (reference sequence). The CDR3 region is CASGSNYGYTF. The CDR3, as DNA: TGTGCCAGTGGGTCCAACTATGGCTACACCTTC. The entire variable domain, with the rest obtained from reference TRBV7-9 and TRBJ1-2, is as follows: DTGVSQNPRHKITKRGQNVTFRCDPISEHNRLYWYRQTLGQGPEFLTYFQNEAQLEKSRLLSDRFSAERPKGSFSTLEIQRTEQGDSAMYLCASGSNYGYTFGSGTRLTVV.

J is TRBJ1-2 and V is TRBV5-1; 8 bases line up with TRBD1. Germline V CDR1 and CDR2: SGHRS, YFSETQ. CDR3 length: 13 residues. The V and J ends lost 4 bases and 8 bases, in that order; junction bases with no gene match: 7. The CDR3 is CASSETGVEGYTF. In DNA, the CDR3 is TGCGCCAGCAGCGAGACAGGGGTGGAGGGCTACACCTTC.

The chain recombines TRBV9 with TRBJ2-1; 8 nucleotides match TRBD2. The CDR3 has 15 amino acids. Germline V gene data show CDR1 as SGDLS and CDR2 as YYNGEE. V trimming: 1 base; J trimming: 6 bases; junction bases outside the gene matches: 6. CDR3 nucleotide sequence: TGTGCCAGCAGCGTACAAACTAGCGGCGGCAATGAGCAGTTCTTC. Amino acid sequence: CASSVQTSGGNEQFF.

The rearrangement links TRBV6-2 or TRBV6-3 to TRBJ2-5; 15 positions match TRBD2. With 4 bases clipped from V and 14 bases from J, the junction kept 8 bases outside the gene matches. This CDR3 is built from 14 residues. CDR1 and CDR2 (germline): MNHEY, SVGEGT. The CDR3 region has the DNA TGTGCCAGCAGTTGGGGGACTAGCGGGGGGCCGGATTACTTC. It encodes CASSWGTSGGPDYF.

This clone was recorded a few times. The same CDR3 also results from other DNA sequences found in this sample. The chain joins TRBV3-1 (or the pseudogene TRBV3-2) to TRBJ2-3; D is undetermined. The CDR3 extends over 14 amino acids. The germline V gene encodes CDR1 LGHDT and CDR2 YNNKEL (reference sequence). The ends were cut back, 1 base at V and 0 bases at J, with 5 bases in the middle. CDR3 coding DNA: TGTGCCAGCAGCCAAGGAGAAAGCACAGATACGCAGTATTTT. It is translated as CASSQGESTDTQYF.

The chain links TRBV12-3 or TRBV12-4 to TRBJ1-1; TRBD1 might be the D (5 bases). The CDR3 length is 13 residues. Deletions cut 6 bases from V and 11 bases from J, with 19 bases between. CDR3 region: CASRGVDFTAAFF. The CDR3 DNA is TGTGCCAGCAGGGGGGTTGATTTTACGGCTGCTTTCTTT.

The chain carries TRBV19 and TRBJ1-5; the D is unclear. V was clipped by 8 bases and J by 0 bases, with 11 bases between them. This CDR3 region has 14 residues. Germline lookup yields CDR1 LNHDA and CDR2 SQIVND (reference sequence). The CDR3 loop is CASGVRSSNQPQHF. CDR3 DNA sequence: TGTGCCAGTGGGGTGAGGAGTAGCAATCAGCCCCAGCATTTT. The entire variable domain, with the rest obtained from reference TRBV19 and TRBJ1-5, is as follows: DGGITQSPKYLFRKEGQNVTLSCEQNLNHDAMYWYRQDPGQGLRLIYYSQIVNDFQKGDIAEGYSVSREKKESFPLTVTSAQKNPTAFYLCASGVRSSNQPQHFGDGTRLSIL.

This chain connects TRBV19 to TRBJ1-1; 8 nucleotides match TRBD1. Germline lookup yields CDR1 LNHDA and CDR2 SQIVND (reference sequence). The CDR3 length is 13 residues. After removal of 5 bases from V and 6 bases from J, the junction contained 5 bases not matched to a gene. The CDR3 DNA sequence: TGTGCCAGTAGTCTACAGGGGGTACCTGAAGCTTTCTTT. Translation: CASSLQGVPEAFF. Filled out from reference TRBV19 and TRBJ1-1, the complete variable domain reads DGGITQSPKYLFRKEGQNVTLSCEQNLNHDAMYWYRQDPGQGLRLIYYSQIVNDFQKGDIAEGYSVSREKKESFPLTVTSAQKNPTAFYLCASSLQGVPEAFFGQGTRLTVV.

The count of this clone is one. V gene TRBV27 combines with J gene TRBJ1-2; D gene ambiguous. Germline V lookup: CDR1 MNHEY, CDR2 SMNVEV (reference sequence). V lost 3 bases and J 3 bases, leaving 14 bases between the germline ends. CDR3 length: 15 residues. The CDR3 protein is CASSFSAGGDYGYTF. CDR3 nucleotide sequence: TGTGCCAGCAGTTTTTCGGCAGGAGGAGACTATGGCTACACCTTC.

A few counts support this clone. The chain joins TRBV27 to TRBJ1-6; D not resolved. The CDR3 is 14 amino acids. The germline V gene has CDR1 MNHEY and CDR2 SMNVEV (reference sequence). The V end was cut by 6 bases, the J end by 0 bases, with 6 bases between. The DNA of the CDR3 is TGTGCCAGCAGGGAGAGCTCCTATAATTCACCCCTCCACTTT. Protein: CASRESSYNSPLHF.

The chain carries TRBV4-2 and TRBJ1-3; D is undetermined. V lost 0 bases, J lost 1 base, and 13 bases lay in between. Germline V gene lookup returns CDR1 LGHNA and CDR2 YNFKEQ. The CDR3 runs to 17 residues. DNA for the CDR3: TGTGCCAGCAGCCAAGATCACGGGCTTTCATCTGGAAACACCATATATTTT. It yields the protein CASSQDHGLSSGNTIYF.

The genes are TRBV28 and TRBJ1-2; D gene ambiguous. The CDR3 contains 13 residues. V lost 8 bases, J lost 8 bases, and 18 bases lay in between. CDR1 and CDR2 from the germline V gene are MDHEN and SYDVKM. CDR3 coding DNA: TGTGCCAGCCGTACGGGAAGGCGGATAGGCTACACCTTC. Protein product: CASRTGRRIGYTF.

V usage is TRBV28 and J usage is TRBJ1-2; tentative D call: TRBD1 (6 bases). Germline V CDR1 and CDR2: MDHEN, SYDVKM. The CDR3 has 13 amino acids. With 6 bases removed from V and 5 bases from J, the gap between germline ends came to 13 bases. CDR3 sequence: CASRPDRGYGYTF. In DNA, the CDR3 is TGTGCCAGCAGGCCGGACAGAGGTTATGGCTACACCTTC.

The chain couples TRBV29-1 to TRBJ1-1; D is unresolved. There are 11 residues in the CDR3. Germline loops: CDR1 SQVTM, CDR2 ANQGSEA. The V gene lost 7 bases and the J gene lost 6 bases, with 12 bases spanning the gap. The CDR3 protein is CSATTVAEAFF. CDR3 nucleotide sequence: TGCAGCGCCACCACGGTTGCTGAAGCTTTCTTT.

The genes are TRBV11-2 and TRBJ1-2; 8 bases fit TRBD1. Germline trimming cut 5 bases from V and 2 bases from J; bases unmatched to any gene: 7. CDR3 length: 15 amino acids. Germline V lookup: CDR1 SGHAT, CDR2 FQNNGV. CDR3 loop: CASSRGQGANYGYTF. Written as DNA, the CDR3 is TGTGCCAGCAGCCGCGGACAGGGCGCAAACTATGGCTACACCTTC.

CDR3 coding DNA: TGCGCCACCCACGGAAAGGGAACTTTGAACACTGAAGCTTTCTTT. This sequence encodes CATHGKGTLNTEAFF. V and J are TRBV5-1 and TRBJ1-1; D is uncertain. V lost 9 bases and J 0 bases, leaving 18 bases between the germline ends. This CDR3 is 15 amino acids long. CDR1 and CDR2 (germline): SGHRS, YFSETQ.

V and J are TRBV10-1 and TRBJ1-3; 7 bases line up with TRBD1. V lost 6 bases and J lost 0; bases outside the gene matches: 8. Germline V gives CDR1 WNHNN, CDR2 SYGVQD (reference sequence). This CDR3 contains 16 residues. CDR3 residues: CASSPGQLSSGNTIYF. Here the CDR3 DNA reads TGCGCCAGCAGCCCGGGACAGCTGAGCTCTGGAAACACCATATATTTT.

This chain uses TRBV29-1 with TRBJ2-7, with unresolved D. This CDR3 has 9 amino acids. Germline CDR1 is SQVTM and CDR2 is ANQGSEA. With 8 bases removed from V and 4 bases from J, the gap between germline ends came to 6 bases. The CDR3 DNA reads TGCAGCCCACGATACGAGCAGTACGTC. It yields the protein CSPRYEQYV.

The chain couples TRBV7-9 to TRBJ2-1, with 10 bases that match TRBD2. Looked up from germline, CDR1 is SEHNR and CDR2 is FQNEAQ (reference sequence). After removal of 6 bases from V and 6 bases from J, the junction contained 8 bases not matched to a gene. This CDR3 contains 15 residues. CDR3 sequence reads: CASSYSGGAGNEQFF. The CDR3 DNA follows: TGTGCCAGCAGTTACAGCGGGGGGGCCGGCAATGAGCAGTTCTTC. Using reference TRBV7-9 and TRBJ2-1 for the parts outside the CDR3, the full variable domain is DTGVSQNPRHKITKRGQNVTFRCDPISEHNRLYWYRQTLGQGPEFLTYFQNEAQLEKSRLLSDRFSAERPKGSFSTLEIQRTEQGDSAMYLCASSYSGGAGNEQFFGPGTRLTVL.

Only a few counts were recorded for this clone. Written as DNA, the CDR3 is TGTGCCAGCAGCTTAAGGACCGGCCCAGACTATGGCTACACCTTC. Translated: CASSLRTGPDYGYTF. The chain has TRBV7-9 and TRBJ1-2; D remains unclear. This CDR3 spans 15 amino acids. The germline CDR1 and CDR2 sequences are SEHNR and FQNEAQ (reference sequence). V gave up 2 bases and J gave up 3 bases, with 13 bases separating them.

The V gene is TRBV7-2, the J gene TRBJ2-3; D gene unclear. Trimming left V 3 bases short and J 4 bases short, with 5 bases between. The CDR3 spans 12 residues. The germline V gene encodes CDR1 SGHTA and CDR2 FQGNSA. The CDR3 region is CASSFWADTQYF. CDR3 bases: TGTGCCAGCAGCTTTTGGGCAGATACGCAGTATTTT.

The chain has TRBV7-3 and TRBJ1-6; TRBD1 matches at 9 bases. Germline lookup yields CDR1 SGHTA and CDR2 FQGTGA. V shed 5 bases, J shed 11 bases, and the junction held 13 bases outside the gene matches. There are 16 residues in the CDR3. The chain's CDR3 is CASSERTGALGAPLHF. The CDR3 DNA is TGTGCCAGCAGCGAAAGGACAGGGGCCCTCGGGGCACCCCTCCACTTT.

The chain is built from TRBV29-1 and TRBJ1-1; D remains unclear. Germline CDR1 and CDR2: SQVTM and ANQGSEA. This CDR3 comprises 14 residues. With 5 bases removed from V and 1 base from J, the gap between germline ends came to 14 bases. The CDR3 here is CSVINRPANTEAFF. CDR3 bases: TGCAGCGTTATTAATAGACCGGCGAACACTGAAGCTTTCTTT.

The chain joins TRBV5-1 to TRBJ1-2, with TRBD1 matching 7 bases. This CDR3 has 15 amino acids. V lost 0 bases to trimming and J lost 2 bases; unmatched junction nucleotides: 4. Germline-derived CDR1 and CDR2 are SGHRS and YFSETQ. CDR3 in amino acids: CASSLAPGQNYGYTF. In DNA, the CDR3 is TGCGCCAGCAGCTTGGCCCCGGGACAGAACTATGGCTACACCTTC.

The chain has TRBV7-2 and TRBJ2-7, with 9 bases identical to TRBD2. The germline gives CDR1 SGHTA, CDR2 FQGNSA. The CDR3 contains 14 residues. The ends lost 6 bases at V and 5 bases at J; junction bases unmatched: 8. CDR3 region: CASRASGGLNEQYF. The CDR3 coding sequence is TGTGCCAGCAGGGCCAGCGGGGGGCTCAACGAGCAGTACTTC.

This chain links TRBV6-6 with TRBJ1-2, with 9 positions matching TRBD1. Trimming at V came to 7 bases and at J to 2 bases, leaving 2 bases not matched to a gene. The CDR3 contains 13 residues. Germline V lookup: CDR1 MNHNY, CDR2 SVGAGI (reference sequence). CDR3 sequence: CASNGQGNYGYTF. In DNA form, the CDR3 reads TGTGCCAGCAACGGACAGGGGAACTATGGCTACACCTTC.

This chain connects TRBV6-5 to TRBJ1-1, with a tentative D call TRBD1 (5 bases). With 6 bases removed from V and 1 base from J, the gap between germline ends came to 15 bases. Germline loops: CDR1 MNHEY, CDR2 SVGAGI. The length of the CDR3 is 15 residues. Here the CDR3 reads CASSGVGEPNTEAFF. The CDR3 region has the DNA TGTGCCAGCAGCGGCGTAGGGGAGCCGAACACTGAAGCTTTCTTT.

This clone appeared once. This chain connects TRBV3-1 (or the pseudogene TRBV3-2) to TRBJ2-1; 13 nucleotides line up with TRBD2. CDR1 is LGHDT and CDR2 is YNNKEL in the germline V gene (reference sequence). With 4 bases clipped from V and 6 bases from J, the junction kept 12 bases outside the gene matches. The CDR3 runs 18 residues. CDR3 residues: CASSLRYSGTSGANEQFF. The CDR3 bases are TGTGCCAGCAGCCTCAGATATTCCGGGACTAGCGGGGCCAATGAGCAGTTCTTC.

V is TRBV11-1 and J is TRBJ2-2; the D is unclear. V lost 3 bases and J 3 bases, leaving 5 bases between the germline ends. The CDR3 contains 13 residues. Germline CDR1 and CDR2: SGHAT and FQDESV (reference sequence). CDR3 coding DNA: TGTGCCAGCAGCTTTGAGTACACCGGGGAGCTGTTTTTT. Translating gives CASSFEYTGELFF.

The chain has TRBV5-1 and TRBJ1-1; D might be TRBD1 (5 bases). V was cut by 3 bases and J by 8 bases, with 11 bases left in between. The CDR3 length is 12 residues. Germline CDR1 SGHRS, CDR2 YFSETQ. The CDR3 is CASSSDNREAFF. The CDR3 coding sequence is TGCGCCAGCAGCTCGGACAACAGGGAAGCTTTCTTT.

The chain recombines TRBV6-5 with TRBJ2-5, with 8 bases matching TRBD2. The germline V gene encodes CDR1 MNHEY and CDR2 SVGAGI. V was clipped by 6 bases and J by 2 bases; unmatched bases: 5. The CDR3 is 14 residues long. The CDR3 region has the DNA TGTGCCAGCAGGGTACTAGCGGTACAAGAGACCCAGTACTTC. This gives the protein CASRVLAVQETQYF.